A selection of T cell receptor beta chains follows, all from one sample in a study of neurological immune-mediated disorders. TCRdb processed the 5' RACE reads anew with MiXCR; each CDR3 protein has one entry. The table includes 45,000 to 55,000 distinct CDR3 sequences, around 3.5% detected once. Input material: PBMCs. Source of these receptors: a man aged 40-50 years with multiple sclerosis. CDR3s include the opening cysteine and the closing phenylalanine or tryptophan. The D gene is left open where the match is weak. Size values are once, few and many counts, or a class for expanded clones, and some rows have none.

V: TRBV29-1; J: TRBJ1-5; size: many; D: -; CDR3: CSAGQTRPQHF; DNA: TGCAGCGCCGGACAAACACGGCCCCAGCATTTT
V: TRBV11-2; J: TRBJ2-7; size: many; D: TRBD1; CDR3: CASSTPATGSEQYF; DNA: TGTGCCAGCAGCACCCCCGCGACAGGGTCCGAGCAGTACTTC
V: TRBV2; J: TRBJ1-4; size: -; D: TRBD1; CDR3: CASRNQGVTNEKLFF; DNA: TGTGCCAGCAGAAACCAGGGGGTGACTAATGAAAAACTGTTTTTT
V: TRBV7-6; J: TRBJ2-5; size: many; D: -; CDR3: CASSLDQKGTQYF; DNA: TGTGCCAGCAGCTTGGACCAAAAAGGGACCCAGTACTTC
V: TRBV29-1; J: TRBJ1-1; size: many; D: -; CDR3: CSGDLGVDAEAFF; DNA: TGCAGCGGAGACCTCGGGGTAGACGCTGAAGCTTTCTTT
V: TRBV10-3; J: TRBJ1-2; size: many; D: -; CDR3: CAISDYRETMVGYTF; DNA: TGTGCCATCAGCGATTACAGGGAAACTATGGTTGGCTACACCTTC
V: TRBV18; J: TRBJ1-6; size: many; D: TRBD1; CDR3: CASSSATGDNSPLHF; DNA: TGTGCCAGCTCATCCGCGACAGGGGATAATTCACCCCTCCACTTT
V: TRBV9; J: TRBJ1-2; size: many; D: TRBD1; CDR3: CASSVDHRGYGYTF; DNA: TGTGCCAGCAGCGTAGATCACAGGGGCTATGGCTACACCTTC
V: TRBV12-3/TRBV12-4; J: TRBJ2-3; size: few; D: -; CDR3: CASSLGYRRTDTQYF; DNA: TGTGCCAGCAGCTTAGGGTACAGGCGCACAGATACGCAGTATTTT
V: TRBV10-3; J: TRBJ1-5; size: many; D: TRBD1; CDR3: CAIRDSSNQPQNF; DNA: TGTGCCATCCGGGACAGTAGCAATCAGCCCCAGAATTTT
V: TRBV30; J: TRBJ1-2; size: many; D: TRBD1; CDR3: CAWRRDRRNYGYTF; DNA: TGTGCCTGGAGGAGGGACAGGAGGAACTATGGCTACACCTTC
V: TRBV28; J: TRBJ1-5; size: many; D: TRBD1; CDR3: CASSSDPGGSNQPQHF; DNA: TGTGCCAGCAGTTCGGACCCAGGGGGGAGCAATCAGCCCCAGCATTTT
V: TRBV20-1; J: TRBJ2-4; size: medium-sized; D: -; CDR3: CSARDLGAENIQYF; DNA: TGCAGTGCTAGAGATCTTGGAGCGGAAAACATTCAGTACTTC
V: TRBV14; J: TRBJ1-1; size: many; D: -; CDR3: CASSRFFSGNTEAFF; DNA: TGTGCCAGCAGCCGCTTTTTCTCGGGGAACACTGAAGCTTTCTTT
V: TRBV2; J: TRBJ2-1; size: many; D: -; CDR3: CASSVGTPANEQFF; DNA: TGTGCCAGCAGTGTTGGTACTCCGGCCAATGAGCAGTTCTTC
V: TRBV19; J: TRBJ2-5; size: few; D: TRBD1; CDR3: CASSFRDRETQYF; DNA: TGTGCCAGTAGTTTTCGGGACAGAGAGACCCAGTACTTC
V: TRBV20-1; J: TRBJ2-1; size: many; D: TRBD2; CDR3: CSAERGAGNEQFF; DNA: TGCAGTGCAGAGCGGGGGGCGGGAAATGAGCAGTTCTTC
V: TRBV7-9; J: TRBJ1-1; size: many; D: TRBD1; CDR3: CASSYLDREAFF; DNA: TGTGCCAGCAGCTACTTGGACAGGGAAGCTTTCTTT
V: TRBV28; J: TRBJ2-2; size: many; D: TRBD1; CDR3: CASTVGDRDTGELFF; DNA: TGTGCCAGCACAGTTGGGGACAGGGATACCGGGGAGCTGTTTTTT
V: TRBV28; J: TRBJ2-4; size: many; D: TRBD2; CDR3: CASRSGGAVGKRNIQYF; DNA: TGTGCCAGCAGGAGCGGGGGGGCCGTCGGCAAGAGAAACATTCAGTACTTC
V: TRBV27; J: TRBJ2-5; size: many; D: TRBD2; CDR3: CASRPGLQQETQYF; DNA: TGTGCCAGCCGACCGGGACTACAACAAGAGACCCAGTACTTC
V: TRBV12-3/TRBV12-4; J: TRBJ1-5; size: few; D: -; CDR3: CASSLAGFGDNQPQNF; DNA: TGTGCCAGCAGTTTAGCAGGGTTTGGAGATAATCAGCCCCAGAATTTT
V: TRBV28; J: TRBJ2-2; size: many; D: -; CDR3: CASSPPQAGELFF; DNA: TGTGCCAGCAGTCCCCCTCAAGCCGGGGAGCTGTTTTTT
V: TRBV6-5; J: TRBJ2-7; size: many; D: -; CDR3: CASRRRTGPSSSYEQYF; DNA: TGTGCCAGCAGACGACGAACAGGGCCCTCGAGCTCCTACGAGCAGTACTTC
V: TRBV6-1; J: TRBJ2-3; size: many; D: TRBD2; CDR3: CASRLAGGLGDTQYF; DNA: TGTGCCAGCAGACTAGCGGGGGGGCTTGGGGATACGCAGTATTTT
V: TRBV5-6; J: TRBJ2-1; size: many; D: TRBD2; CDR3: CASSYGPGLGPYNEQFF; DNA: TGTGCCAGCAGCTACGGTCCGGGACTAGGGCCCTACAATGAGCAGTTCTTC
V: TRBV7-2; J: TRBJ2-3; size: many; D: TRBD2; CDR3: CASSQLAGPLTDTQYF; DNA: TGTGCCAGCAGCCAACTAGCGGGGCCCCTTACAGATACGCAGTATTTT
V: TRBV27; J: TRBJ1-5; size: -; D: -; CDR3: CASSFLSNQPQNF; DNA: TGTGCCAGCAGTTTCCTTAGCAATCAGCCCCAGAATTTT
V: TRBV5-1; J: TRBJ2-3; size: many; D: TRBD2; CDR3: CATSSGGSPDTQYF; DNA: TGCGCCACCAGTAGCGGGGGGTCTCCAGATACGCAGTATTTT
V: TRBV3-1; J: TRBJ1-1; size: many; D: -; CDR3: CASSQDDMNTEAFF; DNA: TGTGCCAGCAGCCAAGATGACATGAACACTGAAGCTTTCTTT
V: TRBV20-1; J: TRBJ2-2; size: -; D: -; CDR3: CSAKGGLGTWELFF; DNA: TGCAGTGCTAAGGGGGGGCTAGGAACCTGGGAGCTGTTTTTT
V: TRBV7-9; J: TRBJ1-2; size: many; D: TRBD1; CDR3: CAGTGGNYGYTF; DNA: TGTGCTGGAACAGGGGGCAACTATGGCTACACCTTC
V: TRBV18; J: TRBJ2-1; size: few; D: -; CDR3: CASSPRPGIDEQFF; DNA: TGTGCCAGCTCACCACGCCCAGGGATAGATGAGCAGTTCTTC
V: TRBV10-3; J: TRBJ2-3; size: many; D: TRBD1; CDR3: CAITPGQVYDTQYF; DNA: TGTGCCATCACACCGGGACAGGTTTACGATACGCAGTATTTT
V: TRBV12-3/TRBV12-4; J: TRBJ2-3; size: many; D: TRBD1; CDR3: CASSLEARGPSDTQYF; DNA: TGTGCCAGCAGTTTAGAGGCCAGGGGGCCCTCAGATACGCAGTATTTT
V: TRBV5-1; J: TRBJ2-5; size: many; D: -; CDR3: CASSLGRTQETQYF; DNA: TGCGCCAGCAGCTTGGGTAGAACGCAAGAGACCCAGTACTTC
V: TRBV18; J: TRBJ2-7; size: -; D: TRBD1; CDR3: CASSPRTGEYEQYF; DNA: TGTGCCAGCTCACCCCGGACAGGGGAATACGAGCAGTACTTC
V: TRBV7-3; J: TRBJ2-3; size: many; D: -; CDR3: CASSTTGLPTDTQYF; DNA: TGTGCCAGCAGCACCACAGGACTGCCCACAGATACGCAGTATTTT
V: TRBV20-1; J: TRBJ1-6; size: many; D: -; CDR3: CSARGRDVRNSPLHF; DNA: TGCAGTGCTAGAGGACGGGACGTTCGAAATTCACCCCTCCACTTT
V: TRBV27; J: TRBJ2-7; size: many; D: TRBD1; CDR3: CASSSRTGGYEQYF; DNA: TGTGCCAGCAGTTCCCGGACAGGGGGCTACGAGCAGTACTTC
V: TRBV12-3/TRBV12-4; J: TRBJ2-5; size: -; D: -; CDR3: CASSFGETQYF; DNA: TGTGCCAGCAGTTTCGGAGAGACCCAGTACTTC
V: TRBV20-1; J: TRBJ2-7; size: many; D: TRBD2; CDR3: CSAPTSGDSYEQYF; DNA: TGCAGTGCCCCGACTAGCGGGGACTCCTACGAGCAGTACTTC
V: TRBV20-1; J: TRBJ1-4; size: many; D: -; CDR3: CSAKSSMVLNEKLFF; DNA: TGCAGTGCGAAATCCTCGATGGTCCTCAATGAAAAACTGTTTTTT
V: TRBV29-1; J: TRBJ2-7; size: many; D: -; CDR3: CSVVIVEQYF; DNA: TGCAGCGTTGTGATCGTCGAGCAGTACTTC
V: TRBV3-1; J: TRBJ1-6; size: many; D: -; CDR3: CASSDGSLHF; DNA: TGTGCCAGCAGCGACGGGTCCCTCCACTTT
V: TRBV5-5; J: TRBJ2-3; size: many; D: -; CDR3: CASSVRLATDTQYF; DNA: TGTGCCAGCAGCGTCCGTCTAGCGACAGATACGCAGTATTTT
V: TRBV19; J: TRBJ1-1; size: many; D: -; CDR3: CASRRTYPTEAFF; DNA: TGTGCCAGTAGGCGGACCTACCCGACTGAAGCTTTCTTT
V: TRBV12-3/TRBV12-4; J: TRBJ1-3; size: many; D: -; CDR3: CASSPLWSSGNTIYF; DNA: TGTGCCAGCAGTCCCTTATGGAGCTCTGGAAACACCATATATTTT
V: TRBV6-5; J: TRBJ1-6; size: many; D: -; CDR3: CASSYSFGGVSSPLNF; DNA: TGTGCCAGCAGTTACTCGTTTGGGGGGGTTAGTTCACCCCTCAACTTT